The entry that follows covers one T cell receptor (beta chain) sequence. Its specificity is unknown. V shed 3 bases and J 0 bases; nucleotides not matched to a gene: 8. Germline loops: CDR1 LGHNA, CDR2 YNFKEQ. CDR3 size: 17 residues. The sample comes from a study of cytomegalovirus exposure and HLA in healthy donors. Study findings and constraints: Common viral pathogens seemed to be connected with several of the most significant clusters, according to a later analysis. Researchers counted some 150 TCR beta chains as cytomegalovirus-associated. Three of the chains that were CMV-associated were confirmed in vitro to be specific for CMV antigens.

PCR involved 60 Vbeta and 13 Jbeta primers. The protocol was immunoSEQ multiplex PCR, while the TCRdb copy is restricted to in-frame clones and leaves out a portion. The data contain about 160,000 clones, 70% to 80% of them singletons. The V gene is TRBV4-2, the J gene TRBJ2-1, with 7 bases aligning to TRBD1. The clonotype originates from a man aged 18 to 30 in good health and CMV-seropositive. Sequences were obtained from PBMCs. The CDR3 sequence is CASSQYLRDSSYNEQFF. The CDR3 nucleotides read TGTGCCAGCAGCCAGTACCTCAGGGACAGCTCCTACAATGAGCAGTTCTTC.